A single sample is the source of the 17 T cell receptor beta chains below, sequenced in a study of OX40 agonist ivuxolimab in advanced cancers. Sequencing used immunoSEQ multiplex PCR; TCRdb keeps in-frame clones, though not all of them. In the table there are approximately 35,000 clones, 60% to 85% of which are singletons. Sample: CD4+ or CD8+ T cells sorted from blood, taken in a trial of the OX40 agonist ivuxolimab. The receptors here all came from an adult with an advanced solid tumor such as melanoma, head and neck, liver or kidney cancer.

With respect to this clone: At one boundary the junction diverges from the germline segment, which might be a read error. This sequence joins TRBV29-1 and TRBJ2-1, with D possibly matching TRBD2 (5 bases). CDR3 length equals 12 residues. Germline assignment: CDR1 SQVTM and CDR2 ANQGSEA. The CDR3 bases are TGCAGCGTAGAACCCGGGATTCAAGCCCAGGTCTTC. This codes for CSVEPGIQAQVF.

CDR3 nucleotides: TGTGCCAGCAGCTTGGTGCGGACTAGGGGCACAGATACGCAGTATTTT. Its protein product is CASSLVRTRGTDTQYF. The V gene is TRBV5-6, the J gene TRBJ2-3, with 7 bases matching TRBD2. The CDR3 is 16 residues long. V lost 0 bases, J lost 1 base, and 5 bases stayed unmatched. Germline V gives CDR1 SGHDT, CDR2 YYEEEE. Based on the CDR3 plus reference TRBV5-6 and TRBJ2-3, the full variable domain is DAGVTQSPTHLIKTRGQQVTLRCSPKSGHDTVSWYQQALGQGPQFIFQYYEEEERQRGNFPDRFSGHQFPNYSSELNVNALLLGDSALYLCASSLVRTRGTDTQYFGPGTRLTVL.

This chain uses TRBV2 with TRBJ1-5; D gene uncertain. CDR1 and CDR2 (germline): SNHLY, FYNNEI. The CDR3 contains 15 residues. V shed 3 bases and J shed 0 bases, with 9 bases lying between them. CDR3 loop: CASSEDANSNQPQHF. The CDR3 region has the DNA TGTGCCAGCAGTGAGGACGCAAATAGCAATCAGCCCCAGCATTTT.

The V gene is TRBV4-2, the J gene TRBJ2-2; TRBD2 aligns across 10 bases. This CDR3 is 16 amino acids long. V trimming: 2 bases; J trimming: 5 bases; junction bases outside the gene matches: 5. Germline V gene lookup returns CDR1 LGHNA and CDR2 YNFKEQ. CDR3 sequence (DNA): TGTGCCAGCAGCCAACCAGCGGGGGGGAGTACCGGGGAGCTGTTTTTT. Translating gives CASSQPAGGSTGELFF.

On this clone: The same CDR3 is also encoded by other DNA sequences in this sample. The chain couples TRBV28 to TRBJ2-2; no clear D gene. The CDR3 extends over 15 amino acids. Deletions cut 6 bases from V and 3 bases from J, with 14 bases between. Germline CDR1 reads MDHEN; CDR2 reads SYDVKM. The CDR3 region is CASRSLEVDTGELFF. CDR3 nucleotides: TGTGCCAGCAGGAGCCTAGAGGTGGACACCGGGGAGCTGTTTTTT. Using reference TRBV28 and TRBJ2-2 for the parts outside the CDR3, the full variable domain is DVKVTQSSRYLVKRTGEKVFLECVQDMDHENMFWYRQDPGLGLRLIYFSYDVKMKEKGDIPEGYSVSREKKERFSLILESASTNQTSMYLCASRSLEVDTGELFFGEGSRLTVL.

The rearrangement joins TRBV2 to TRBJ1-4, with unresolved D. Germline assignment: CDR1 SNHLY and CDR2 FYNNEI. This CDR3 comprises 15 residues. The ends were cut back, 6 bases at V and 1 base at J, with 12 bases in the middle. DNA for the CDR3: TGTGCCAGCAGACTCACATGGGGAACTAATGAAAAACTGTTTTTT. This gives the protein CASRLTWGTNEKLFF.

This clone showed up just a few times. The chain recombines TRBV9 with TRBJ2-3; D unresolved. Germline values: CDR1 SGDLS, CDR2 YYNGEE. V dropped 0 bases and J dropped 1 base, with 12 bases sitting between them. The CDR3 has 16 amino acids. CDR3 residues: CASSVASQTRTDTQYF. The CDR3 nucleotides read TGTGCCAGCAGCGTAGCTTCACAGACCCGCACAGATACGCAGTATTTT.

The gene calls are TRBV7-9 and TRBJ2-3; D tentatively fits TRBD1 or TRBD2 (6 bases each). This CDR3 has 15 residues. V was cut by 5 bases and J by 4 bases, with 16 bases left in between. Germline CDR1 SEHNR, CDR2 FQNEAQ (reference sequence). This CDR3 is CASSALGGGADTQYF. DNA for the CDR3: TGTGCCAGCAGCGCCCTCGGGGGCGGAGCAGATACGCAGTATTTT.

This clone was seen once. The chain joins TRBV5-1 to TRBJ1-4; D is perhaps TRBD1 (6 bases). CDR3 size: 17 residues. V was shortened by 0 bases and J by 4 bases, with 16 bases between the two germline ends. Germline CDR1 is SGHRS and CDR2 is YFSETQ. CDR3 nucleotides: TGCGCCAGCAGCTTGGACCCCGGGGGGGGCCTTAATGAAAAACTGTTTTTT. This codes for CASSLDPGGGLNEKLFF.

The J gene is TRBJ1-6, the V gene TRBV14; D not resolved. The CDR3 has 12 residues. Germline assignment: CDR1 SGHDN and CDR2 FVKESK. V lost 3 bases and J 6 bases, leaving 3 bases between the germline ends. The CDR3 DNA reads TGTGCCAGCAGCCACCCTAATTCACCCCTCCACTTT. It translates to CASSHPNSPLHF.

The chain joins TRBV5-1 to TRBJ2-7, with D tentatively TRBD1 (5 bases). Trimming took 1 base from V and 4 from J, leaving 12 bases between them. The CDR3 covers 14 residues. Germline CDR1 reads SGHRS; CDR2 reads YFSETQ. The CDR3 nucleotides read TGCGCCAGCAGCTTGCAAGGGGAAGAGTACGAGCAGTACTTC. This sequence encodes CASSLQGEEYEQYF.

The CDR3 DNA reads as TGCGCCAGCAGCCGCACGGGACAGGGGGCCTACGAGCAGTACTTC. Its protein product is CASSRTGQGAYEQYF. V usage is TRBV5-1 and J usage is TRBJ2-7, with 11 bases fitting TRBD1. Germline values: CDR1 SGHRS, CDR2 YFSETQ. Trimming at V came to 4 bases and at J to 2 bases, leaving 5 bases not matched to a gene. There are 15 residues in the CDR3.

This sequence joins TRBV5-4 and TRBJ2-5; tentatively, D is TRBD1 or TRBD2 (5 bases each). CDR1 SGHNT and CDR2 YYREEE come from the germline V gene (reference sequence). The V gene lost 2 bases and the J gene lost 5 bases, with 13 bases spanning the gap. This CDR3 region has 14 residues. The CDR3 sequence: CASSFPGRHETQYF. CDR3 sequence (DNA): TGTGCCAGCAGCTTCCCGGGACGCCACGAGACCCAGTACTTC.

This clone was detected only a few times. The chain couples TRBV28 to TRBJ1-1; 7 bases align to TRBD1. The germline CDR1 and CDR2 sequences are MDHEN and SYDVKM. CDR3 length equals 13 residues. V gave up 7 bases and J gave up 6 bases; unmatched junction bases: 8. In DNA form, the CDR3 reads TGTGCCAGCAAAACAGGGGAGTGGTCTGAAGCTTTCTTT. Translation gives CASKTGEWSEAFF.

The rearrangement uses TRBV5-5 and TRBJ1-6; D is unclear. In germline, CDR1 is SGHKS, CDR2 YYEKEE (reference sequence). Between the trimmed V and J ends, which lost 6 bases and 7 bases, there was a span of 14 bases. The CDR3 length is 14 residues. The CDR3 here is CASTPAGTNSPLHF. The CDR3, as DNA: TGTGCCAGCACCCCCGCGGGCACAAATTCACCCCTCCACTTT.

This clone was seen a single time. The genes are TRBV10-3 and TRBJ1-1, with a possible D match to TRBD1 (5 bases). The length of the CDR3 is 14 residues. Trimming took 0 bases from V and 7 from J, leaving 12 bases between them. Looked up from germline, CDR1 is ENHRY and CDR2 is SYGVKD. The CDR3 bases are TGTGCCATCAGTGAGTCGGGGGTGCAGGGTGAAGCTTTCTTT. This encodes CAISESGVQGEAFF.

The gene calls are TRBV7-6 and TRBJ2-7; the D is unclear. Trimming stripped 1 base from V and 3 bases from J, with 7 bases between. This CDR3 contains 13 residues. The germline V gene has CDR1 SGHVS and CDR2 FNYEAQ. The CDR3 DNA reads TGTGCCAGCAGCTTAGGGAAGGGCTACGAGCAGTACTTC. This codes for CASSLGKGYEQYF.